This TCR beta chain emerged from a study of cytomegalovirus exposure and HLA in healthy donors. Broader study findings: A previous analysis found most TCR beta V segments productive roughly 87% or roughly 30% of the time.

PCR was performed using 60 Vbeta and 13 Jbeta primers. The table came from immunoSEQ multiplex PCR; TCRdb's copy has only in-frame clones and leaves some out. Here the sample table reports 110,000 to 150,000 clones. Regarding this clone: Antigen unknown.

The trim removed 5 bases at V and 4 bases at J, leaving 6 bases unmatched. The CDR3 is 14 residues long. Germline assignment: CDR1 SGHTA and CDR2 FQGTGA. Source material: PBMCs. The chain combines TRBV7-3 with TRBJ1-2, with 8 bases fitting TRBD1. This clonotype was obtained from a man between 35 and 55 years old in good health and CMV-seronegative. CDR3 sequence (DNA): TGTGCCAGCAGCCCTGGACAGGGAGGCTATGGCTACACCTTC. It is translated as CASSPGQGGYGYTF.